This T cell receptor (beta chain) was captured by sequencing in a study of shared clonotypes between healthy human individuals. Germline CDR1 MDHEN, CDR2 SYDVKM. The CDR3 loop spans 12 amino acids. The V and J ends lost 8 bases and 4 bases, in that order; junction bases with no gene match: 4. Naive CD8 cells lacked CD45RO and underwent positive selection for CCR7, leaving out terminally differentiated effector memory CD45RA+ cells. Healthy and HIV-negative, the adult donors had no recent acute infections or vaccinations. Study observations and caveats: Generation probabilities of non-shared clonotypes were lower (relative to those shared by all four donors). Naive subsets usually exceeded memory subsets in estimated richness.

Per the original data handling: ImmunoSEQ output lacked quality scores and full-length reads, limiting matched filtering. Repertoires were generated with immunoSEQ multiplex PCR, while TCRdb's copy carries only in-frame clones and drops some. That table supplies the V and J calls and clone size; D and trimming were determined from the DNA. The data hold about 2.1 million clones, with around 93% observed a single time. As concerns this clone: The antigen is undetermined.

Sequenced: naive CD8+ T cells from PBMCs. The TCR comes from a man younger than 30 in good health. Some clones in this sample may be carry-over from other donors' samples. The gene calls are TRBV28 and TRBJ2-5; 7 bases map to TRBD2. The CDR3 bases are TGTGCCAGCGGGGGGGGGTCAGAGACCCAGTACTTC. Amino acids: CASGGGSETQYF.